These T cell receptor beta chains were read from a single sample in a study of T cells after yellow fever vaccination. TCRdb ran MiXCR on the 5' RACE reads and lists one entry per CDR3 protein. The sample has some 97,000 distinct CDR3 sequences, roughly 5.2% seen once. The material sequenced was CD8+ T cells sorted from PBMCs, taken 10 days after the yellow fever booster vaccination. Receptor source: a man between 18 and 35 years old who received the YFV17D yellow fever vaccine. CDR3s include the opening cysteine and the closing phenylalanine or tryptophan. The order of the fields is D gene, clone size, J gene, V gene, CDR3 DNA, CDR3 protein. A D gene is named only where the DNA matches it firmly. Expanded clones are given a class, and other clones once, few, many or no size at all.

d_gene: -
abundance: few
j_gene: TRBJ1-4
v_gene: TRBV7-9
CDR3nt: TGTGCCAGCAGCGTGAGTGAAAAACTGTTTTTT
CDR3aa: CASSVSEKLFF

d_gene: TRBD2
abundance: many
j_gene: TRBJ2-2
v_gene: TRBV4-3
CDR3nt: TGCGCCAGCAGCCGGGACGAACCGGGACTAGCGGGGGGCCATGGCGGGGAGCTGTTTTTT
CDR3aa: CASSRDEPGLAGGHGGELFF

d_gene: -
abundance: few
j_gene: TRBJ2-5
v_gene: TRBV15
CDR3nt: TGTGCCACCAGCAGCGACGCATTTCTGGAGAGAACGGAGACCCAGTACTTC
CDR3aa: CATSSDAFLERTETQYF

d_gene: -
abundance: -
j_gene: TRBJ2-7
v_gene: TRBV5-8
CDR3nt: TGTGCCAGCAGGGGGGTGTACGAGCAGTACTTC
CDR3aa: CASRGVYEQYF

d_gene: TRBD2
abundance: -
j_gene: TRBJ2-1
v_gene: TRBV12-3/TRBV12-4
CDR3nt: TGTGCCAGCAGTTTTGGGCGGGGGGGCTACAATGAGCAGTTCTTC
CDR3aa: CASSFGRGGYNEQFF

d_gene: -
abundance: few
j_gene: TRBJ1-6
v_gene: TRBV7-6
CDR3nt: TGTGCCAGCAGCTTAAGGGGTTGGGATAATTCACCCCTCCACTTT
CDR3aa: CASSLRGWDNSPLHF

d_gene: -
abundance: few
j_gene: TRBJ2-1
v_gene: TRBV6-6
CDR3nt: TGTGCCAGCAGGATGAGACGGAATGAGCAGTTCTTC
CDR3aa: CASRMRRNEQFF

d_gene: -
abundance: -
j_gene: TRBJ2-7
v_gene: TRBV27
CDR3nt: TGTGCCAGAAGTCCGGACAGCTACGAGCAGTACTTC
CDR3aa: CARSPDSYEQYF

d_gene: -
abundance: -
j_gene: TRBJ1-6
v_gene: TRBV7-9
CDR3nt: TGTGCCAGCAGCCCACGGATCCCGGGGCAGAATTCACCCCTCCACTTT
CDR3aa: CASSPRIPGQNSPLHF

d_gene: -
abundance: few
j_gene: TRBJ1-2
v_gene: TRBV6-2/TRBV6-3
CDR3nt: TGTGCCAGCAGTTACTCGTCGCAATCCTATGGCTACACCTTC
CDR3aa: CASSYSSQSYGYTF

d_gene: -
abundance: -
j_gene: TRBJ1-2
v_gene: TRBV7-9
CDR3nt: TGTGCCAGCATCTTAACGGGGGGTAACTATGGCTACACCTTC
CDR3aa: CASILTGGNYGYTF

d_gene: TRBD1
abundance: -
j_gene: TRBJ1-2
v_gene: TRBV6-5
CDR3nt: TGTGCCAGCAGTTACAAGCCCTCGGGACAGGGAAATGGCTACACCTTC
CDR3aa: CASSYKPSGQGNGYTF

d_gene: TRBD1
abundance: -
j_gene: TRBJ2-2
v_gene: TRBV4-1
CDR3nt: TGCGCCAGCAGCCTTCGACAGGGCCAAGGCACCGGGGAGCTGTTTTTT
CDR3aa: CASSLRQGQGTGELFF

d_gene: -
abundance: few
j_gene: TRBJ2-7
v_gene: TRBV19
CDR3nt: TGTGCCAGTAGTGGAAGGTTGGGGAAGATCTACGAGCAGTACTTC
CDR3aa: CASSGRLGKIYEQYF

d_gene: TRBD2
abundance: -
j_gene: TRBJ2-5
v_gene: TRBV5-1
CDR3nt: TGCGCCAGCAGCTTGTGGGAGCGGGGGGCAGAGACCAAGTACTTC
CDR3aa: CASSLWERGAETKYF

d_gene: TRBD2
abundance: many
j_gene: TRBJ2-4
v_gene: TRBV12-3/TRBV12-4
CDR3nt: TGTGCCAGCAGCTCACTAGCGGGGGGTGCCAAAAACATTCAGTACTTC
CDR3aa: CASSSLAGGAKNIQYF

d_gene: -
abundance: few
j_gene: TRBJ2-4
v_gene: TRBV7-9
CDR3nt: TGTGCCAGCAGCCCTTGGGTCGGTGCAAACATTCAGTACTTC
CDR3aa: CASSPWVGANIQYF

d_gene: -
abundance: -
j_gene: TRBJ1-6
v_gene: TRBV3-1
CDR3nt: TGTGCCAGCAGCCAAGATTTGGTGGGACGGTGGAGCTCCTATAATTCACCCCTCCACTTT
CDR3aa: CASSQDLVGRWSSYNSPLHF

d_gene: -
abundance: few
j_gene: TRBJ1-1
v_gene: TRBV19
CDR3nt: TGTGCCAGTAGTATTAACACTGAAGCTTTCTTT
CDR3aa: CASSINTEAFF

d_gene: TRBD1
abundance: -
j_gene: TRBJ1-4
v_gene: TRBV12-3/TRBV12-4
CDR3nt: TGTGCCAGCAGCGAAGGGACAGGAGGAGTTCCAACTAATGAAAAACTGTTTTTT
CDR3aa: CASSEGTGGVPTNEKLFF

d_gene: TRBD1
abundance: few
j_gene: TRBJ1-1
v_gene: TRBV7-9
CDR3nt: TGTGCCAGCAGCGGAAGCAGGGGGCGATCCACTGAAGCTTTCTTT
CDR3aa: CASSGSRGRSTEAFF

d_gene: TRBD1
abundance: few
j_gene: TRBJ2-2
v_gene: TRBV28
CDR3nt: TGTGCCAGCAGTTTATTAACAGGGGTGGCCGGGGAGCTGTTTTTT
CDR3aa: CASSLLTGVAGELFF

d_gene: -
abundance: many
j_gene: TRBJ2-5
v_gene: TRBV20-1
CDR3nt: TGCAGTGCTAGAGATCGGGTTCTACTGGAGACCCAGTACTTC
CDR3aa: CSARDRVLLETQYF

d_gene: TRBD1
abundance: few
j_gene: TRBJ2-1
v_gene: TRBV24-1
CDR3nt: TGTGCCACCCAGGACAGGGCGAGAGAGCAGTTCTTC
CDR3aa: CATQDRAREQFF

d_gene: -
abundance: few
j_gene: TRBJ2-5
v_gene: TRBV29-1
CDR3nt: TGCAGCGTTGAGGTGGACAGCCGAATCTTCCCTTGGACCCAGTACTTC
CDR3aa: CSVEVDSRIFPWTQYF

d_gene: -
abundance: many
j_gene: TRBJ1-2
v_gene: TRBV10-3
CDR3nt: TGTGCCATCAGTGGAGAAACCGGGACGACCTATGGCTACACCTTC
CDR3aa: CAISGETGTTYGYTF

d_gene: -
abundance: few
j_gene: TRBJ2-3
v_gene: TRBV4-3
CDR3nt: TGCGCCAGCAGCCGCGATGGGGCTAGCACAGATACGCAGTATTTT
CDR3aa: CASSRDGASTDTQYF

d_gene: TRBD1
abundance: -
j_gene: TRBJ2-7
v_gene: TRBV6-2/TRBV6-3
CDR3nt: TGTGCCAGCGGGGACAGCTACGAGCAGTACTTC
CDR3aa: CASGDSYEQYF

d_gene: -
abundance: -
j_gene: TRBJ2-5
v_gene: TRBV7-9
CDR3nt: TGTGCCAGCAGCACCCCTCGACGGGAGCAAGAGACCCAGTACTTC
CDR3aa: CASSTPRREQETQYF

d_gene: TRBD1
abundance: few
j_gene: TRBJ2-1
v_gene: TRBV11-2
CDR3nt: TGTGCCAGCAGCCCAACCGGGACAGGGTACAATGAGCAGTTCTTC
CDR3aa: CASSPTGTGYNEQFF

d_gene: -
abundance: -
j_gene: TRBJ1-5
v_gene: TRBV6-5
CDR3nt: TGTGCCAGCAGTAGATCGGGGGGGCGCGACAGCAATCAGCCCAAGCATTTT
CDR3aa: CASSRSGGRDSNQPKHF